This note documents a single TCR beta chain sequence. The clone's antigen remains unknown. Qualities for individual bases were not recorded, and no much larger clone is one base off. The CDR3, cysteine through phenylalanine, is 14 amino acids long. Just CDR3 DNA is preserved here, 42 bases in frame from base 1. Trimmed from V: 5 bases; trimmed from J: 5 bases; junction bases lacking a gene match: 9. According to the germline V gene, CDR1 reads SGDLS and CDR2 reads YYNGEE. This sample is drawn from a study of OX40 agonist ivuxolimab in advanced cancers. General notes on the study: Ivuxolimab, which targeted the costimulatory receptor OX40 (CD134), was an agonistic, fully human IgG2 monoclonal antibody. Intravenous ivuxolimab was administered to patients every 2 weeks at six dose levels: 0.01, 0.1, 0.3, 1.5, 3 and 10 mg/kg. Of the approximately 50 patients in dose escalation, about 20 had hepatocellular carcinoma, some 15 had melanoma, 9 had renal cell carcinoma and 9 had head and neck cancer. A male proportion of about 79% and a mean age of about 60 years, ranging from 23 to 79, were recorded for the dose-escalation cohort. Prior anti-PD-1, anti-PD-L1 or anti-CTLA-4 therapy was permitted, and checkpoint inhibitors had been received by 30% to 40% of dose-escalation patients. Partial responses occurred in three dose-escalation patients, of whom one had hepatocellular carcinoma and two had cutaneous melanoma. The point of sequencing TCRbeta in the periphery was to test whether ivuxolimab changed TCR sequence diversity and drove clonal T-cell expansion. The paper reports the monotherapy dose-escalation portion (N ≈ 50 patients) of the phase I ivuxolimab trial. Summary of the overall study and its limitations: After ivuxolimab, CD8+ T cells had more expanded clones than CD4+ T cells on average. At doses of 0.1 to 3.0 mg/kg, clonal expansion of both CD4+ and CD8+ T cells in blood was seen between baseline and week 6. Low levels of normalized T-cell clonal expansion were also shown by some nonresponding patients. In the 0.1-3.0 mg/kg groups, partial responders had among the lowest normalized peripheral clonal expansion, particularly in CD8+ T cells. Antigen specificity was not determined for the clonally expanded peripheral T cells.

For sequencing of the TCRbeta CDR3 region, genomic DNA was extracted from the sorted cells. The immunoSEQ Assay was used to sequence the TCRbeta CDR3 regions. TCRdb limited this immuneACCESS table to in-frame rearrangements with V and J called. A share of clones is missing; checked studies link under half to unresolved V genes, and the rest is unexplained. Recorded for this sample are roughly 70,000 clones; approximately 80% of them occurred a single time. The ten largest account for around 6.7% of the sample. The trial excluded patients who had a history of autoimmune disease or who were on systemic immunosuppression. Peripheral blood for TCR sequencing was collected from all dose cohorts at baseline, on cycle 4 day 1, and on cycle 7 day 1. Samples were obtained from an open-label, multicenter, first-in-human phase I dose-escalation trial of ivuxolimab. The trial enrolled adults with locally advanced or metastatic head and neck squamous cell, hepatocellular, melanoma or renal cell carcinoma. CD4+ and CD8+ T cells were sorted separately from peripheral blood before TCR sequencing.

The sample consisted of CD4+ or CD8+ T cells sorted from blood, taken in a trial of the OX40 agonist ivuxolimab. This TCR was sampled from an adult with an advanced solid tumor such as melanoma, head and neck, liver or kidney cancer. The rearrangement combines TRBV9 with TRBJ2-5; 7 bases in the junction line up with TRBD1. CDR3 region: CASRPTGSRETQYF. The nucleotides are TGTGCCAGCAGACCGACAGGGAGTCGTGAGACCCAGTACTTC.